These 31 T cell receptor beta chains were all obtained from the same sample, sequenced in a study of control samples from healthy donors and cancer patients. Profiled with immunoSEQ multiplex PCR; TCRdb holds only in-frame clones, not every one. The sample has roughly 100,000 clones; roughly 94% are singletons. Sequencing was carried out using blood. The receptors were sampled from a woman younger than 30 in good health.

In its sample, this clone was seen once. The CDR3 loop is CSVERYEAFF. CDR3 bases: TGCAGCGTTGAACGTTATGAAGCTTTCTTT. V is TRBV29-1 and J is TRBJ1-1; D is ambiguous. Germline values: CDR1 SQVTM, CDR2 ANQGSEA. V was pared by 2 bases and J by 7 bases, with 5 bases between. The CDR3 is 10 amino acids. Full variable domain (missing parts from reference TRBV29-1 and TRBJ1-1): SAVISQKPSRDICQRGTSLTIQCQVDSQVTMMFWYRQQPGQSLTLIATANQGSEATYESGFVIDKFPISRPNLTFSTLTVSNMSPEDSSIYLCSVERYEAFFGQGTRLTVV.

This clone was seen once. This chain links TRBV28 with TRBJ1-5; weak D call: TRBD1 (6 bases). V was cut by 10 bases and J by 0 bases, with 16 bases left in between. Germline V gene data show CDR1 as MDHEN and CDR2 as SYDVKM. The CDR3 contains 15 residues. The CDR3 nucleotides are TGTGCCATTACCGGACAGAAATATAGCAATCAGCCCCAGCATTTT. Residues: CAITGQKYSNQPQHF.

V and J are TRBV28 and TRBJ1-2; TRBD1 aligns across 7 bases. The CDR3 sequence is 15 residues long. Germline-derived CDR1 and CDR2 are MDHEN and SYDVKM. V trimming: 1 base; J trimming: 10 bases; junction bases outside the gene matches: 12. CDR3 DNA: TGTGCCAGCAGTTTATTAATAGGGGGACAGAATTACTACACCTTC. Encoded protein: CASSLLIGGQNYYTF.

The CDR3, as DNA: TGCGCCAGCAGCCGGATCCGGGACACTTCTGGGGCCAACGTCCTGACTTTC. Translation gives CASSRIRDTSGANVLTF. The chain employs TRBV4-3 and TRBJ2-6; weak D call: TRBD1 (6 bases). This CDR3 spans 17 amino acids. In germline, CDR1 is LGHNA, CDR2 YSLEER. Trimming took off 4 bases at V and 1 base at J, with 14 bases between the two ends.

The rearrangement joins TRBV14 to TRBJ1-6; D not certain. CDR1 SGHDN and CDR2 FVKESK come from the germline V gene. Trimming left V 1 base short and J 7 bases short, with 5 bases between. The CDR3 covers 13 residues. This CDR3 reads CASSQVYNSPLHF. CDR3 nucleotides: TGTGCCAGCAGCCAAGTTTACAATTCACCCCTCCACTTT. The variable domain in full, completed from reference TRBV14 and TRBJ1-6, reads EAGVTQFPSHSVIEKGQTVTLRCDPISGHDNLYWYRRVMGKEIKFLLHFVKESKQDESGMPNNRFLAERTGGTYSTLKVQPAELEDSGVYFCASSQVYNSPLHFGNGTRLTVT.

The gene calls are TRBV24-1 and TRBJ2-1; 8 nucleotides agree with TRBD2. The CDR3 runs 13 residues. J gave up 12 bases and V 4 bases, and 7 bases lay outside the gene matches. CDR1 and CDR2 from the germline V gene are KGHDR and SFDVKD. CDR3 DNA: TGTGCCACCAGTGACGCCGGGGGGGGACGGCAGTTCTTC. It translates to CATSDAGGGRQFF.

This clone came up a few times. This chain joins TRBV15 and TRBJ2-1, with D perhaps assigned TRBD1 or TRBD2 (5 bases each). This CDR3 spans 14 amino acids. Germline V gene data show CDR1 as LNHNV and CDR2 as YYDKDF (reference sequence). The germline V and J ends were trimmed by 0 bases and 10 bases, with 13 bases remaining between them. In DNA, the CDR3 is TGTGCCACCAGCAGAGAAAAGTGGGGGTGGGAGCAGTTCTTC. Its translation: CATSREKWGWEQFF. Drawing the rest from reference TRBV15 and TRBJ2-1, the complete variable domain is DAMVIQNPRYQVTQFGKPVTLSCSQTLNHNVMYWYQQKSSQAPKLLFHYYDKDFNNEADTPDNFQSRRPNTSFCFLDIRSPGLGDTAMYLCATSREKWGWEQFFGPGTRLTVL.

The V call is TRBV5-1, the J call TRBJ2-7; 9 positions match TRBD2. This CDR3 has 17 amino acids. Germline-derived CDR1 and CDR2 are SGHRS and YFSETQ. Trimming took 1 base from V and 2 from J; bases not matched to a gene: 10. The DNA of the CDR3 is TGCGCCAGCAGCTTGCGGCTAGCGGGGCTCCTTCCCTACGAGCAGTACTTC. Amino acid sequence: CASSLRLAGLLPYEQYF.

The rearrangement uses TRBV6-1 and TRBJ1-1; unclear D gene. The CDR3 contains 14 residues. CDR1 is MNHNS, CDR2 SASEGT, per germline. Trimming took off 0 bases at V and 1 base at J, with 6 bases between the two ends. The CDR3 loop reads CASSEARGNTEAFF. The CDR3, as DNA: TGTGCCAGCAGTGAAGCTCGGGGGAACACTGAAGCTTTCTTT.

This rearrangement joins TRBV2 to TRBJ1-6; D is possibly TRBD1 (5 bases). The ends were cut back, 6 bases at V and 9 bases at J, with 12 bases in the middle. From germline, CDR1 is SNHLY and CDR2 FYNNEI. The CDR3 totals 13 residues. The CDR3 nucleotides read TGTGCCAGCAGGACAGCTTTTGGTTCACCCCTCCACTTT. Protein: CASRTAFGSPLHF.

The chain links TRBV30 to TRBJ2-7; 11 bases are shared with TRBD2. V lost 6 bases and J lost 2; bases outside the gene matches: 6. CDR3 size: 14 residues. CDR1 GTSNPN and CDR2 SVGIG come from the germline V gene (reference sequence). Here the CDR3 reads CACGTSGNTYEQYF. CDR3 coding DNA: TGTGCCTGCGGGACTAGCGGAAATACCTACGAGCAGTACTTC.

The chain links TRBV6-2 or TRBV6-3 to TRBJ2-1; D could derive from TRBD1 or TRBD2 (5 bases each). V was pared by 7 bases and J by 0 bases, with 13 bases between. This CDR3 comprises 15 residues. From germline, CDR1 is MNHEY and CDR2 SVGEGT. The CDR3 is CASNPGLRSYNEQFF. CDR3 nucleotide sequence: TGTGCCAGCAACCCGGGGCTCCGCTCCTACAATGAGCAGTTCTTC.

This chain connects TRBV30 to TRBJ1-5; D is ambiguous. Germline loops: CDR1 GTSNPN, CDR2 SVGIG (reference sequence). V gave up 2 bases and J gave up 4 bases, with 9 bases separating them. The CDR3 is 13 residues long. CDR3 region: CAWSTTENQPQHF. The CDR3 DNA follows: TGTGCCTGGAGTACGACTGAAAATCAGCCCCAGCATTTT.

The count of this clone is one. Other DNA sequences within the sample encode an identical CDR3. The rearrangement links TRBV5-1 to TRBJ1-4; 8 bases match TRBD1. CDR3 size: 14 residues. J lost 8 bases, V lost 0 bases, and 3 bases had no gene match. Germline V gene data show CDR1 as SGHRS and CDR2 as YFSETQ. The CDR3 loop is CASSLGQGFEKLFF. CDR3 nucleotide sequence: TGCGCCAGCAGCTTGGGACAGGGGTTCGAAAAACTGTTTTTT. Based on the CDR3 plus reference TRBV5-1 and TRBJ1-4, the full variable domain is KAGVTQTPRYLIKTRGQQVTLSCSPISGHRSVSWYQQTPGQGLQFLFEYFSETQRNKGNFPGRFSGRQFSNSRSEMNVSTLELGDSALYLCASSLGQGFEKLFFGSGTQLSVL.

The rearrangement links TRBV28 to TRBJ1-1; D unclear. The length of the CDR3 is 14 residues. Per germline, CDR1 MDHEN and CDR2 SYDVKM. Trimming removed 1 base at V and 1 base at J, with 7 bases between. The CDR3 nucleotides read TGTGCCAGCAGTTTATTTTCGGAGAACACTGAAGCTTTCTTT. Its protein is CASSLFSENTEAFF.

This sequence joins TRBV9 and TRBJ1-3; no firm D call. This CDR3 has 11 residues. Trimming took 5 bases from V and 4 from J, leaving 4 bases between them. Germline V lookup: CDR1 SGDLS, CDR2 YYNGEE. The CDR3 nucleotides are TGTGCCAGCAGTGGAGGAAACACCATATATTTT. Its translation is CASSGGNTIYF.

This clone was counted once. The chain links TRBV7-3 to TRBJ2-1; 11 bases map to TRBD2. CDR3 length: 15 residues. V was pared by 5 bases and J by 9 bases, with 9 bases of the junction left unmatched. Germline lookup yields CDR1 SGHTA and CDR2 FQGTGA. The CDR3, as DNA: TGTGCCAGCAGCCCCACCACTAGCGGGAGATCTGAGCAGTTCTTC. It translates to CASSPTTSGRSEQFF.

The genes are TRBV30 and TRBJ2-7; maybe TRBD2 (5 bases). Trimming left V 4 bases short and J 6 bases short, with 19 bases between. The V gene's germline CDR1 is GTSNPN and CDR2 SVGIG (reference sequence). The CDR3 consists of 14 residues. The CDR3 spells CAWTSLGDGLEQYF. The CDR3 DNA follows: TGTGCCTGGACCTCCCTCGGGGATGGGCTCGAGCAGTACTTC.

The chain employs TRBV3-1 (or the pseudogene TRBV3-2) and TRBJ2-1, with TRBD2 matching over 9 bases. CDR3 length: 22 amino acids. The germline CDR1 and CDR2 sequences are LGHDT and YNNKEL (reference sequence). Trimming took 8 bases from V and 8 from J; bases not matched to a gene: 34. As DNA, the CDR3 is TGTGCCAGCCCGACGTGCCAGCAGCCAAGTAATCCCGCTAGCGGGAAGGGCGATGAGCAGTTCTTC. This gives the protein CASPTCQQPSNPASGKGDEQFF.

This clone was seen a single time. The chain couples TRBV19 to TRBJ1-6, with D unresolved. The CDR3 consists of 16 residues. V was trimmed by 3 bases and J by 10 bases, leaving 19 bases between them. Germline-derived CDR1 and CDR2 are LNHDA and SQIVND (reference sequence). CDR3 in DNA: TGTGCCAGTAGTATTCGGTTTGGGCACGCGGCCTCACCCCTCCACTTT. Translation gives CASSIRFGHAASPLHF.

The genes are TRBV3-1 (or the pseudogene TRBV3-2) and TRBJ2-1; 8 bases align to TRBD2. CDR3 length equals 15 residues. The ends lost 1 base at V and 5 bases at J; junction bases unmatched: 4. CDR1 is LGHDT, CDR2 YNNKEL, per germline (reference sequence). Written as DNA, the CDR3 is TGTGCCAGCAGCCAAGCTCGGGGGGGCGACAATGAGCAGTTCTTC. It translates to CASSQARGGDNEQFF.

This chain connects TRBV29-1 to TRBJ2-7; TRBD2 matches 8 bases. The V and J ends lost 6 bases and 5 bases, in that order; junction bases with no gene match: 3. The CDR3 has 11 residues. CDR1 SQVTM and CDR2 ANQGSEA come from the germline V gene. CDR3 sequence reads: CSVGTRNEQYF. In DNA form, the CDR3 reads TGCAGCGTCGGGACTAGGAACGAGCAGTACTTC.

The rearrangement joins TRBV7-6 to TRBJ2-5; D remains ambiguous. V lost 0 bases and J lost 5, with 7 bases in between. CDR3 length: 13 residues. Germline values: CDR1 SGHVS, CDR2 FNYEAQ. The CDR3 sequence: CASSLAGVETQYF. CDR3 nucleotides: TGTGCCAGCAGCTTAGCGGGTGTCGAGACCCAGTACTTC.

This clone was seen once. The rearrangement links TRBV6-6 to TRBJ2-5; TRBD1 agrees at 7 bases. The CDR3 covers 15 residues. The germline CDR1 and CDR2 sequences are MNHNY and SVGAGI (reference sequence). Losses at the gene ends were 2 bases for V and 5 bases for J; bases not matched to a gene: 8. The CDR3 here is CASSYAGTARETQYF. CDR3 bases: TGTGCCAGCAGTTACGCCGGGACAGCCCGGGAGACCCAGTACTTC.

This clone was detected a few times. This rearrangement joins TRBV14 to TRBJ2-1; 12 bases match TRBD2. V dropped 4 bases and J dropped 7; count of bases not matched to a gene: 5. CDR1 and CDR2 from the germline V gene are SGHDN and FVKESK. The CDR3 totals 15 residues. Here the CDR3 DNA reads TGTGCCAGCAGCCCCCAGACTAGCGGGAGAAATGAGCAGTTCTTC. Its translation: CASSPQTSGRNEQFF.

The genes are TRBV19 and TRBJ1-5; the D is unclear. CDR3 length: 17 amino acids. The V and J ends lost 4 bases and 0 bases respectively, with 16 bases between them. In germline, CDR1 is LNHDA, CDR2 SQIVND (reference sequence). CDR3 sequence: CASSTEQAFHSNQPQHF. In DNA form, the CDR3 reads TGTGCCAGTAGTACGGAGCAGGCTTTCCATAGCAATCAGCCCCAGCATTTT.

CDR3 sequence reads: CASSQEGQGETQYF. CDR3 sequence (DNA): TGTGCCAGCAGCCAAGAGGGGCAGGGGGAGACCCAGTACTTC. The V and J genes are TRBV4-2 and TRBJ2-5; a possible D gene is TRBD1 (6 bases). This CDR3 spans 14 amino acids. Germline V gives CDR1 LGHNA, CDR2 YNFKEQ. The V gene lost 0 bases and the J gene lost 5 bases, with 10 bases spanning the gap.

This clone showed up just a few times. This sequence joins TRBV19 and TRBJ1-2; D is unclear. This CDR3 is built from 12 residues. Trimming removed 6 bases at V and 5 bases at J, with 10 bases between. From germline, CDR1 is LNHDA and CDR2 SQIVND (reference sequence). The CDR3 here is CASSPSRYGYTF. The DNA of the CDR3 is TGTGCCAGTAGCCCGTCTCGGTATGGCTACACCTTC. The full variable domain, its missing parts supplied by reference TRBV19 and TRBJ1-2, is DGGITQSPKYLFRKEGQNVTLSCEQNLNHDAMYWYRQDPGQGLRLIYYSQIVNDFQKGDIAEGYSVSREKKESFPLTVTSAQKNPTAFYLCASSPSRYGYTFGSGTRLTVV.

The CDR3 DNA follows: TGTGCCAGCAGCCATGTGACAGGTTACACCGGGGAGCTGTTTTTT. Amino acids: CASSHVTGYTGELFF. The rearrangement uses TRBV14 and TRBJ2-2; possibly TRBD1 for D (6 bases). In germline, CDR1 is SGHDN, CDR2 FVKESK. Trimming took off 3 bases at V and 3 bases at J, with 11 bases between the two ends. CDR3 size: 15 residues.

The chain uses TRBV30 and TRBJ2-2; a weak D match, TRBD1 (6 bases). From germline, CDR1 is GTSNPN and CDR2 SVGIG (reference sequence). The ends were cut back, 0 bases at V and 5 bases at J, with 13 bases in the middle. This CDR3 has 15 amino acids. In nucleotides, the CDR3 is TGTGCCTGGAGTGTACAGGGACCGAGGACCGGGGAGCTGTTTTTT. Translating it yields CAWSVQGPRTGELFF.

The rearrangement joins TRBV19 to TRBJ2-7; the D gene could be TRBD1 or TRBD2 (6 bases each). With 4 bases removed from V and 2 bases from J, the gap between germline ends came to 12 bases. The CDR3 is 14 amino acids. Germline V gene data show CDR1 as LNHDA and CDR2 as SQIVND (reference sequence). The CDR3: CASSTGGLPYEQYF. CDR3 bases: TGTGCCAGTAGTACCGGGGGCCTTCCCTACGAGCAGTACTTC.